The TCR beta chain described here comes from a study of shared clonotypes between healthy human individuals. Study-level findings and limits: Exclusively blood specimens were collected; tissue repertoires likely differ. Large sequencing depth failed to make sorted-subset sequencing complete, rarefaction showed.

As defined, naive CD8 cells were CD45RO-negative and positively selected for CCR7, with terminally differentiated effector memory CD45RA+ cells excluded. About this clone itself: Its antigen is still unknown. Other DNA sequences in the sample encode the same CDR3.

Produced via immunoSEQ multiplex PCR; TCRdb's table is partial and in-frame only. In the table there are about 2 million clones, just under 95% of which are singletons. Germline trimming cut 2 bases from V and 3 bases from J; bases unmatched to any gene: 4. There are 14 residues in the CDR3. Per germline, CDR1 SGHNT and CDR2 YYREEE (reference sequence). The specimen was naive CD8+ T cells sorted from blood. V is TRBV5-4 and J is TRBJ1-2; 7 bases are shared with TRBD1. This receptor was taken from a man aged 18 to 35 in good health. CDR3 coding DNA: TGTGCCAGCAGCTTCAGGGGGGCGGACTATGGCTACACCTTC. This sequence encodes CASSFRGADYGYTF. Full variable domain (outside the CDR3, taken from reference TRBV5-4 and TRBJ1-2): ETGVTQSPTHLIKTRGQQVTLRCSSQSGHNTVSWYQQALGQGPQFIFQYYREEENGRGNFPPRFSGLQFPNYSSELNVNALELDDSALYLCASSFRGADYGYTFGSGTRLTVV.